A single sample is the source of the 23 T cell receptor beta chains below, sequenced in a study of T cell repertoires in cytomegalovirus infection. These receptors' antigens are unknown. MiXCR, applied by TCRdb to the reads, yields one record per CDR3 protein. The repertoire holds 90,000 to 130,000 distinct CDR3 sequences, with around a tenth as singletons. The specimen was PBMCs, sequenced either directly or after in vitro stimulation (not recorded which). These receptors all come from a human donor in good health (CMV status not recorded). Some clones in this sample may be carry-over from other donors' samples.

This clonotype was counted many times. This rearrangement joins TRBV27 to TRBJ1-3, with 7 bases matching TRBD1. Per germline, CDR1 MNHEY and CDR2 SMNVEV (reference sequence). J gave up 2 bases and V 4 bases, and 17 bases lay outside the gene matches. The CDR3 spans 19 residues. The CDR3 here is CASSSRGDRRVGTGNTIYF. CDR3 nucleotide sequence: TGTGCCAGCAGTTCCCGCGGGGACAGAAGAGTAGGGACTGGAAACACCATATATTTT.

This clonotype was recorded many times. The chain links TRBV2 to TRBJ2-1; D not certain. Germline CDR1 reads SNHLY; CDR2 reads FYNNEI. The CDR3 is 15 residues long. Trimming took off 1 base at V and 2 bases at J, with 9 bases between the two ends. The CDR3 protein is CASSEVGGPYNEQFF. DNA for the CDR3: TGTGCCAGCAGTGAAGTCGGCGGTCCCTACAATGAGCAGTTCTTC.

This clonotype has ten or more counts. This rearrangement joins TRBV19 to TRBJ2-1; 10 bases agree with TRBD2. The germline gives CDR1 LNHDA, CDR2 SQIVND (reference sequence). J was trimmed by 5 bases and V by 5 bases; bases with no gene match: 18. The CDR3 has 19 amino acids. The CDR3 loop is CASSPRLAGSDPTDNEQFF. CDR3 in DNA: TGTGCCAGTAGTCCCAGACTAGCGGGCAGCGACCCCACTGACAATGAGCAGTTCTTC.

Regarding this clonotype: Being one base from a much bigger clone, this may be a read error. V is TRBV7-4 and J is TRBJ1-2; TRBD1 matches 10 bases. Germline CDR1 and CDR2: SGHVT and SQSDAQ. This CDR3 is built from 17 residues. The CDR3 coding sequence is TGTGCCAGCAGCTTTGGGACAGGGGTGACTAAAGGCTATGGCTACAACTTC. Its protein product is CASSFGTGVTKGYGYNF.

Ten or more counts support this clonotype. The chain employs TRBV7-3 and TRBJ1-1; possible D gene TRBD1, 6 bases. CDR1 SGHTA and CDR2 FQGTGA come from the germline V gene. The CDR3 consists of 15 residues. V was pared by 0 bases and J by 4 bases, with 12 bases between. The CDR3 loop reads CASSLTGASATEAFF. The CDR3 bases are TGTGCCAGCAGCTTAACGGGGGCGTCGGCCACTGAAGCTTTCTTT. The variable domain in full, with the rest retrieved from reference TRBV7-3 and TRBJ1-1, is GAGVSQTPSNKVTEKGKYVELRCDPISGHTALYWYRQSLGQGPEFLIYFQGTGAADDSGLPNDRFFAVRPEGSVSTLKIQRTERGDSAVYLCASSLTGASATEAFFGQGTRLTVV.

This clonotype was recorded at least ten times. The CDR3 is CASSSLHDLPSYEQYF. CDR3 nucleotides: TGTGCCAGCAGTTCCCTCCACGACTTACCCTCCTACGAGCAGTACTTC. The chain couples TRBV6-2 or TRBV6-3 to TRBJ2-7; no clear D. V shed 4 bases and J shed 0 bases, with 16 bases lying between them. The germline gives CDR1 MNHEY, CDR2 SVGEGT. The CDR3 consists of 16 residues.

This clonotype was observed many times. V usage is TRBV5-6 and J usage is TRBJ2-5; D tentatively reads TRBD1 or TRBD2 (5 bases each). V shed 4 bases and J shed 5 bases, with 18 bases lying between them. The CDR3 is 15 residues long. CDR1 is SGHDT, CDR2 YYEEEE, per germline. CDR3 loop: CASSTAGTGRETQYF. The DNA for the CDR3 is TGTGCCAGCAGCACCGCAGGGACGGGCCGGGAGACCCAGTACTTC.

Ten or more counts support this clonotype. V and J are TRBV2 and TRBJ1-5; D unclear. The V end lost 8 bases, the J end lost 2 bases, and 7 bases lay between the germline ends. Germline values: CDR1 SNHLY, CDR2 FYNNEI. The CDR3 is made up of 12 amino acids. CDR3 DNA sequence: TGTGCCAGCGGGCAGGGCAATCAGCCCCAGCATTTT. It specifies CASGQGNQPQHF. Full variable domain (remainder filled in from reference TRBV2 and TRBJ1-5): EPEVTQTPSHQVTQMGQEVILRCVPISNHLYFYWYRQILGQKVEFLVSFYNNEISEKSEIFDDQFSVERPDGSNFTLKIRSTKLEDSAMYFCASGQGNQPQHFGDGTRLSIL.

The chain links TRBV7-3 to TRBJ2-3; D gene uncertain. The CDR3 has 14 amino acids. From germline, CDR1 is SGHTA and CDR2 FQGTGA. Trimming took off 4 bases at V and 2 bases at J, with 10 bases between the two ends. DNA of the CDR3: TGTGCCAGCAGCTCCGGACCAGCCACAGATACGCAGTATTTT. It encodes CASSSGPATDTQYF.

The table lists this clonotype with many counts. This chain joins TRBV19 and TRBJ1-2; no reliable D call. The CDR3 sequence is 15 residues long. V dropped 1 base and J dropped 4 bases, with 13 bases sitting between them. Germline V CDR1 and CDR2: LNHDA, SQIVND (reference sequence). The CDR3 sequence is CASSIAGRGSYGYTF. CDR3 nucleotides: TGTGCCAGTAGTATAGCAGGCAGAGGGAGCTATGGCTACACCTTC.

The table lists this clonotype with many counts. In nucleotides, the CDR3 is TGTGCCAGCAGTTTCTTAACCCAAGAGACCCAGTACTTC. Its translation is CASSFLTQETQYF. The chain links TRBV12-3 or TRBV12-4 to TRBJ2-5; D uncertain. The V gene lost 3 bases and the J gene lost 1 base, with 6 bases spanning the gap. This CDR3 has 13 amino acids.

This clonotype occurred many times. J is TRBJ2-3 and V is TRBV6-2 or TRBV6-3; 9 nucleotides align to TRBD2. V dropped 0 bases and J dropped 5; count of bases not matched to a gene: 6. Germline V CDR1 and CDR2: MNHEY, SVGEGT. The CDR3 has 16 residues. DNA for the CDR3: TGTGCCAGCAGTTACTCCCGGCGGGAGGGCCTAGATACGCAGTATTTT. Translating gives CASSYSRREGLDTQYF.

The table lists this clonotype with many counts. The chain carries TRBV7-2 and TRBJ2-1, with D possibly TRBD2 on 7 matching bases. The CDR3 sequence is 17 residues long. The V end lost 5 bases, the J end lost 5 bases, and 22 bases lay between the germline ends. Germline-derived CDR1 and CDR2 are SGHTA and FQGNSA. Written as DNA, the CDR3 is TGTGCCAGCAGCCAAGGGGGGGTGGGACTGCGTCACAATGAGCAGTTCTTC. Protein product: CASSQGGVGLRHNEQFF.

V and J are TRBV7-2 and TRBJ1-2; 7 positions agree with TRBD1. Germline loops: CDR1 SGHTA, CDR2 FQGNSA. This CDR3 contains 15 residues. Trimming at V came to 5 bases and at J to 7 bases, leaving 13 bases not matched to a gene. For the CDR3, the DNA is TGTGCCAGCAGCGCACAAGACAGGGCCTTAAGTGGCTACACCTTC. Translation: CASSAQDRALSGYTF.

Only a few counts were recorded for this clonotype. J is TRBJ1-1 and V is TRBV6-5, with no clear D. V was clipped by 1 base and J by 0 bases, with 12 bases between them. The germline CDR1 and CDR2 sequences are MNHEY and SVGAGI. This CDR3 region has 16 residues. CDR3 DNA: TGTGCCAGCAGTTACTGGTCGATGAGCATGAACACTGAAGCTTTCTTT. Its translation: CASSYWSMSMNTEAFF.

This clonotype was counted a few times. The chain joins TRBV27 to TRBJ2-7, with 10 nucleotides matching TRBD2. V dropped 6 bases and J dropped 0; count of bases not matched to a gene: 5. The CDR3 extends over 15 amino acids. Germline CDR1 is MNHEY and CDR2 is SMNVEV (reference sequence). CDR3 amino acids: CASRRLAGPSYEQYV. The CDR3 coding sequence is TGTGCCAGCAGACGACTAGCGGGTCCCTCCTACGAGCAGTACGTC.

This chain connects TRBV12-3 or TRBV12-4 to TRBJ2-2; 16 bases line up with TRBD2. The junction had 5 bases not matched to a gene; V was cut back by 3 bases and J by 1 base. The CDR3 has 19 residues. This chain's CDR3 is CASSLFGTSGRGNTGELFF. The CDR3 coding sequence is TGTGCCAGCAGTTTGTTTGGGACTAGCGGGAGGGGGAACACCGGGGAGCTGTTTTTT.

This clonotype was picked up many times. This chain joins TRBV7-9 and TRBJ2-7; D may match TRBD1 or TRBD2 (5 bases each). Germline V gene sequence: CDR1 SEHNR, CDR2 FQNEAQ (reference sequence). V was trimmed by 7 bases and J by 6 bases, leaving 16 bases between them. There are 13 residues in the CDR3. The CDR3 is CASTFPGAAEQYF. The CDR3 nucleotides read TGTGCCAGCACATTTCCCGGGGCTGCCGAGCAGTACTTC.

This clonotype was detected many times. This chain joins TRBV7-2 and TRBJ2-7, with D perhaps TRBD2 (6 bases). Trimming shortened V by 5 bases and J by 0 bases, and 11 bases separated the two germline ends. CDR3 length: 14 residues. Germline CDR1 is SGHTA and CDR2 is FQGNSA. The CDR3 DNA reads TGTGCCAGCAGCCGAGGACTAACCTCCTACGAGCAGTACTTC. The encoded protein is CASSRGLTSYEQYF.

This clonotype was recorded at least ten times. The rearrangement links TRBV12-3 or TRBV12-4 to TRBJ2-7; TRBD1 is a possible D gene (6 bases). The CDR3 has 14 residues. Trimming took 3 bases from V and 4 from J, leaving 13 bases between them. CDR3 sequence reads: CASSFRQVQYEQYF. CDR3 nucleotides: TGTGCCAGCAGTTTTAGACAGGTACAATACGAGCAGTACTTC.

This clonotype was seen at least ten times. The V and J genes are TRBV7-9 and TRBJ1-2; D not resolved. Germline V gene lookup returns CDR1 SEHNR and CDR2 FQNEAQ (reference sequence). This CDR3 has 16 amino acids. The V end lost 7 bases, the J end lost 2 bases, and 20 bases lay between the germline ends. The CDR3 sequence: CASTPSLDRVNYGYTF. CDR3 sequence (DNA): TGTGCCAGCACTCCCTCATTGGATCGGGTCAACTATGGCTACACCTTC. The full variable domain, rest sourced from reference TRBV7-9 and TRBJ1-2, is DTGVSQNPRHKITKRGQNVTFRCDPISEHNRLYWYRQTLGQGPEFLTYFQNEAQLEKSRLLSDRFSAERPKGSFSTLEIQRTEQGDSAMYLCASTPSLDRVNYGYTFGSGTRLTVV.

This clonotype has at least ten counts. This chain connects TRBV6-5 to TRBJ2-1; D call uncertain. The CDR3 totals 15 residues. From germline, CDR1 is MNHEY and CDR2 SVGAGI. V was clipped by 0 bases and J by 4 bases, with 10 bases between them. The CDR3 here is CASSYSSPLYNEQFF. CDR3 sequence (DNA): TGTGCCAGCAGTTACTCATCGCCTTTGTACAATGAGCAGTTCTTC.

The chain recombines TRBV12-3 or TRBV12-4 with TRBJ2-1, with a tentative D call TRBD2 (6 bases). V lost 2 bases to trimming and J lost 2 bases, with 13 bases between them. The CDR3 contains 16 residues. CDR3 loop: CASSLLRGIAYNEQFF. Written as DNA, the CDR3 is TGTGCCAGCAGTTTACTACGCGGGATAGCCTACAATGAGCAGTTCTTC.